This is a list of T cell receptor beta chains from one sample in a study of long-term antiretroviral therapy in people with HIV. Libraries were prepared by immunoSEQ multiplex PCR; TCRdb keeps only in-frame clonotypes and omits some of them. The repertoire holds 30,000 to 40,000 clones, with about 83% as singletons. The material sequenced was unsorted PBMCs, taken 2 years after starting antiretroviral therapy. These receptors were taken from a woman aged 45-65 years with HIV. Both conserved end residues are part of each CDR3. Size is omitted from some rows. Given values are once, few, many or a class for expanded clones.

TRBJ2-1,.,TRBV2,CASRLTYNEQFF
TRBJ2-5,.,TRBV27,CASSSRRGRETQYF
TRBJ2-2,.,TRBV6-6,CASSQTYTGELFF
TRBJ1-2,.,TRBV19,CASSKDSNWVSIYGYTF
TRBJ1-3,few,TRBV7-3,CASSLTGSGNTIYF
TRBJ1-2,.,TRBV2,CASSAGGYYGYTF
TRBJ1-1,once,TRBV6-1,CASSSGAEAFF
TRBJ2-2,.,TRBV6-4,CASSAGLTANTGELFF
TRBJ2-3,.,TRBV27,CASRSGQSSTDTQYF
TRBJ1-2,.,TRBV5-1,CASSQDRTYGYTF